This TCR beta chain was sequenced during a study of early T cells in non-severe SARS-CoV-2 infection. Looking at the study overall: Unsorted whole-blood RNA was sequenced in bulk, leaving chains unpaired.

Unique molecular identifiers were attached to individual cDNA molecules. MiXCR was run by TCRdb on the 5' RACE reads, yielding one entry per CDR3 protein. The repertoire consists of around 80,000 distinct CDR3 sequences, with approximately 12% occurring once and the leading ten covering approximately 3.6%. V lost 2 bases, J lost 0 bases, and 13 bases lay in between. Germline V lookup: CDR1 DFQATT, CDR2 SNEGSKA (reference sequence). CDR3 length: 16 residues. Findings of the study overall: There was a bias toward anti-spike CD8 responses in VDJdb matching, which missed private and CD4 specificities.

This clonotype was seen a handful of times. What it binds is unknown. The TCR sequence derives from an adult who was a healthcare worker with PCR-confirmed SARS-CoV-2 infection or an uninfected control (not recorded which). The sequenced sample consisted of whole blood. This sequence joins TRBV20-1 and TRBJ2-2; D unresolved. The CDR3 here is CSARPLATANTGELFF. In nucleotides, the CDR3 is TGCAGTGCTAGACCCTTAGCAACAGCGAACACCGGGGAGCTGTTTTTT.